This T cell receptor (beta chain) was recovered during a study of PD-1 blockade in classical Hodgkin lymphoma. Study-wide results and caveats: Later analyses included only patients treated at least 1 year post-ASCT. CD4+ TCR diversity climbed significantly by C4D1, unlike CD8+ TCR diversity.

In this sample, this clone turned up once. Its specificity is not known. With 3 bases removed from V and 4 bases from J, the gap between germline ends came to 13 bases. There are 16 residues in the CDR3. Germline V lookup: CDR1 MNHEY, CDR2 SMNVEV (reference sequence). TCRdb keeps only in-frame clones here, not all; method: immunoSEQ multiplex PCR. The table shows under 30,000 clones, with 85% to 90% occurring only once. Time point described: cycle 4 day 1 (C4D1), after 6 weeks of nivolumab. No patient escaped relapse after autologous stem cell transplantation, and brentuximab vedotin exposure varied. Isolation of CD4+ T cells from thawed PBMCs was performed by magnetic negative selection. Complete response, partial response or progressive disease were the best responses.

The receptor's source is a human donor with classical Hodgkin lymphoma. The V call is TRBV27, the J call TRBJ1-6, with a tentative D call TRBD1 (6 bases). The sample in question was CD4+ T cells from blood, obtained before the fourth cycle of nivolumab. The CDR3 is CASSFRQGTYNSPLHF. In DNA form, the CDR3 reads TGTGCCAGCAGTTTCCGCCAGGGGACGTATAATTCACCCCTCCACTTT.